This is a list of T cell receptor beta chains from one sample in a study of blood T cell repertoires in COVID-19. Sequencing was performed with immunoSEQ multiplex PCR; in TCRdb, only in-frame clones are kept and a portion is missing. This table holds fewer than 350,000 clones, about nine tenths found once. Material: PBMCs or T cells enriched from blood (not recorded which). These receptors came from a man aged 55 to 69 who had recovered from COVID-19. The CDR3 runs from the conserved cysteine through the conserved F or W. Each record gives: clone size, V gene, J gene, D gene, CDR3 protein, CDR3 DNA. D genes are given only for firm matches. Where a row states a size, it is once, few, many or the class of an expanded clone; other rows omit it.

clone size: few
V gene: TRBV18
J gene: TRBJ1-1
D gene: -
CDR3 protein: CASSAIPGDTEAFF
CDR3 DNA: TGTGCCAGCTCAGCGATACCAGGGGACACTGAAGCTTTCTTT

clone size: -
V gene: TRBV10-2
J gene: TRBJ2-3
D gene: TRBD2
CDR3 protein: CASSDPGLAGVGDTQYF
CDR3 DNA: TGCGCCAGCAGTGACCCCGGACTAGCGGGAGTAGGAGATACGCAGTATTTT

clone size: -
V gene: TRBV28
J gene: TRBJ1-5
D gene: TRBD1
CDR3 protein: CASSSMNRGITSNQPQHF
CDR3 DNA: TGTGCCAGCAGCTCGATGAACAGGGGGATTACCAGCAATCAGCCCCAGCATTTT

clone size: -
V gene: TRBV7-2
J gene: TRBJ1-2
D gene: TRBD1
CDR3 protein: CASSLIGTANYGYTF
CDR3 DNA: TGTGCCAGCAGCTTAATTGGGACAGCTAACTATGGCTACACCTTC

clone size: -
V gene: TRBV4-1
J gene: TRBJ2-7
D gene: TRBD1
CDR3 protein: CASSPRPTGSPYEQYF
CDR3 DNA: TGCGCCAGCAGCCCTCGACCGACAGGGAGCCCCTACGAGCAGTACTTC

clone size: -
V gene: TRBV11-2
J gene: TRBJ2-1
D gene: TRBD2
CDR3 protein: CASSLITSGSYYNEQFF
CDR3 DNA: TGTGCCAGCAGCTTAATCACTAGCGGGAGTTACTACAATGAGCAGTTCTTC

clone size: -
V gene: TRBV5-4
J gene: TRBJ1-2
D gene: TRBD1
CDR3 protein: CASSSRQGPNYGYTF
CDR3 DNA: TGTGCCAGCAGCTCTAGACAGGGACCGAACTATGGCTACACCTTC

clone size: -
V gene: TRBV6-2/TRBV6-3
J gene: TRBJ2-7
D gene: -
CDR3 protein: CASSYGWGLSYEQYF
CDR3 DNA: TGTGCCAGCAGTTACGGTTGGGGCCTCTCCTACGAGCAGTACTTC

clone size: -
V gene: TRBV24-1
J gene: TRBJ1-6
D gene: TRBD1
CDR3 protein: CATTNRGHHWAPLHF
CDR3 DNA: TGTGCCACCACTAACAGGGGACATCACTGGGCACCCCTCCACTTT

clone size: once
V gene: TRBV7-8
J gene: TRBJ1-2
D gene: TRBD1
CDR3 protein: CASSPPSGGGKTF
CDR3 DNA: TGTGCCAGCAGTCCCCCGTCGGGAGGGGGCAAGACCTTC

clone size: -
V gene: TRBV12-3/TRBV12-4
J gene: TRBJ1-2
D gene: -
CDR3 protein: CASSLEESGYTF
CDR3 DNA: TGTGCCAGCAGTTTAGAGGAGAGTGGCTACACCTTC

clone size: once
V gene: TRBV5-1
J gene: TRBJ2-2
D gene: -
CDR3 protein: CASSVGTTNTGELFF
CDR3 DNA: TGCGCCAGCAGCGTCGGGACAACGAACACCGGGGAGCTGTTTTTT

clone size: once
V gene: TRBV7-9
J gene: TRBJ2-1
D gene: -
CDR3 protein: CASSRGGGKNEQFF
CDR3 DNA: TGTGCCAGCAGCAGGGGAGGGGGAAAGAATGAGCAGTTCTTC

clone size: once
V gene: TRBV19
J gene: TRBJ2-7
D gene: -
CDR3 protein: CASSEIPGHQPSYEQYF
CDR3 DNA: TGTGCCAGTAGCGAGATCCCGGGACACCAACCCTCCTACGAGCAGTACTTC

clone size: -
V gene: TRBV5-4
J gene: TRBJ2-1
D gene: TRBD2
CDR3 protein: CASSSGTSGRISEQFF
CDR3 DNA: TGTGCCAGCAGCTCCGGGACTAGCGGGAGGATCAGTGAGCAGTTCTTC

clone size: -
V gene: TRBV27
J gene: TRBJ2-1
D gene: TRBD2
CDR3 protein: CASSLWSGSGRDEQFF
CDR3 DNA: TGTGCCAGCAGTTTATGGAGCGGGAGTGGGAGAGATGAGCAGTTCTTC

clone size: once
V gene: TRBV27
J gene: TRBJ1-2
D gene: -
CDR3 protein: CASRGLGEGYGYTF
CDR3 DNA: TGTGCCAGCAGGGGCTTAGGGGAGGGCTATGGCTACACCTTC

clone size: -
V gene: TRBV30
J gene: TRBJ1-1
D gene: TRBD1
CDR3 protein: CATGTGSLNTEAFF
CDR3 DNA: TGTGCAACCGGGACAGGGAGCCTGAACACTGAAGCTTTCTTT

clone size: -
V gene: TRBV7-2
J gene: TRBJ2-2
D gene: TRBD1
CDR3 protein: CASSAWTGGAPGELFF
CDR3 DNA: TGTGCCAGCAGCGCATGGACAGGGGGCGCCCCCGGGGAGCTGTTTTTT

clone size: once
V gene: TRBV6-1
J gene: TRBJ2-1
D gene: -
CDR3 protein: CASSESLYNEQFF
CDR3 DNA: TGTGCCAGCAGTGAAAGCTTATACAATGAGCAGTTCTTC

clone size: -
V gene: TRBV28
J gene: TRBJ1-1
D gene: TRBD1
CDR3 protein: CASMGTGWTEAFF
CDR3 DNA: TGTGCCAGCATGGGGACAGGGTGGACTGAAGCTTTCTTT

clone size: -
V gene: TRBV10-3
J gene: TRBJ2-7
D gene: -
CDR3 protein: CAISESSGTYEQYF
CDR3 DNA: TGTGCCATCAGTGAGTCTTCAGGGACCTACGAGCAGTACTTC

clone size: -
V gene: TRBV5-1
J gene: TRBJ1-1
D gene: -
CDR3 protein: CASRSQPQGYTEAFF
CDR3 DNA: TGCGCCAGCAGATCTCAACCACAGGGATACACTGAAGCTTTCTTT

clone size: -
V gene: TRBV5-4
J gene: TRBJ2-5
D gene: -
CDR3 protein: CASSQGQSQETQYF
CDR3 DNA: TGTGCCAGCAGTCAAGGACAGAGCCAAGAGACCCAGTACTTC

clone size: -
V gene: TRBV19
J gene: TRBJ1-1
D gene: TRBD1
CDR3 protein: CASSPPGQGAMNTEAFF
CDR3 DNA: TGTGCCAGTAGTCCGCCGGGACAGGGGGCGATGAACACTGAAGCTTTCTTT

clone size: once
V gene: TRBV5-1
J gene: TRBJ2-7
D gene: -
CDR3 protein: CASSLGLALGSYEQYF
CDR3 DNA: TGCGCCAGCAGCTTGGGCCTAGCGCTAGGGTCCTACGAGCAGTACTTC

clone size: -
V gene: TRBV7-2
J gene: TRBJ1-2
D gene: -
CDR3 protein: CASSLALRANYGYTF
CDR3 DNA: TGTGCCAGCAGCTTAGCGCTGAGAGCTAACTATGGCTACACCTTC

clone size: -
V gene: TRBV6-4
J gene: TRBJ2-1
D gene: -
CDR3 protein: CASILSQVNEQFF
CDR3 DNA: TGTGCCAGCATCCTCTCGCAGGTCAATGAGCAGTTCTTC

clone size: -
V gene: TRBV28
J gene: TRBJ1-5
D gene: TRBD1
CDR3 protein: CASSSIDRGPNQPQHF
CDR3 DNA: TGTGCCAGCAGTTCCATCGACAGGGGGCCAAATCAGCCCCAGCATTTT

clone size: -
V gene: TRBV24-1
J gene: TRBJ2-7
D gene: TRBD2
CDR3 protein: CATSDRTSGDHYEQYF
CDR3 DNA: TGTGCCACCAGTGACCGGACTAGCGGAGACCACTACGAGCAGTACTTC

clone size: -
V gene: TRBV9
J gene: TRBJ2-3
D gene: -
CDR3 protein: CASSVFDSVADTQYF
CDR3 DNA: TGTGCCAGCAGCGTATTCGACTCTGTGGCAGATACGCAGTATTTT

clone size: -
V gene: TRBV7-9
J gene: TRBJ2-3
D gene: TRBD1
CDR3 protein: CASSYLWGTEITDTQYF
CDR3 DNA: TGTGCCAGCAGCTACTTATGGGGGACAGAAATCACAGATACGCAGTATTTT

clone size: -
V gene: TRBV2
J gene: TRBJ2-3
D gene: TRBD1
CDR3 protein: CASSVQGMGTDTQYF
CDR3 DNA: TGTGCCAGCAGTGTACAGGGGATGGGCACAGATACGCAGTATTTT

clone size: -
V gene: TRBV28
J gene: TRBJ2-7
D gene: -
CDR3 protein: CASSLFPSGSSYEQYF
CDR3 DNA: TGTGCCAGCAGTTTATTTCCCAGCGGTAGCTCCTACGAGCAGTACTTC

clone size: few
V gene: TRBV5-1
J gene: TRBJ2-1
D gene: -
CDR3 protein: CASSTGLVPSYNEQFF
CDR3 DNA: TGCGCCAGCAGCACCGGACTTGTTCCGAGCTACAATGAGCAGTTCTTC

clone size: -
V gene: TRBV2
J gene: TRBJ1-6
D gene: TRBD1
CDR3 protein: CASSDNRGKYSPLHF
CDR3 DNA: TGTGCCAGCAGTGATAACAGGGGAAAATATTCACCCCTCCACTTT

clone size: -
V gene: TRBV7-9
J gene: TRBJ2-1
D gene: -
CDR3 protein: CASSLASEQQFF
CDR3 DNA: TGTGCCAGCAGCTTGGCTTCAGAACAGCAGTTCTTC

clone size: -
V gene: TRBV4-3
J gene: TRBJ2-5
D gene: -
CDR3 protein: CASSQDRGLGRQETQYF
CDR3 DNA: TGCGCCAGCAGCCAAGATCGGGGATTGGGCAGGCAAGAGACCCAGTACTTC

clone size: few
V gene: TRBV29-1
J gene: TRBJ2-3
D gene: -
CDR3 protein: CSVEEPPVTDTQYF
CDR3 DNA: TGCAGCGTTGAAGAGCCTCCGGTTACAGATACGCAGTATTTT

clone size: -
V gene: TRBV2
J gene: TRBJ1-2
D gene: -
CDR3 protein: CASSARVTNYGYTF
CDR3 DNA: TGTGCCAGCAGTGCCAGGGTTACAAACTATGGCTACACCTTC

clone size: -
V gene: TRBV10-2
J gene: TRBJ2-7
D gene: -
CDR3 protein: CASSELGGPNYEQYF
CDR3 DNA: TGCGCCAGCAGTGAACTCGGGGGTCCGAACTACGAGCAGTACTTC